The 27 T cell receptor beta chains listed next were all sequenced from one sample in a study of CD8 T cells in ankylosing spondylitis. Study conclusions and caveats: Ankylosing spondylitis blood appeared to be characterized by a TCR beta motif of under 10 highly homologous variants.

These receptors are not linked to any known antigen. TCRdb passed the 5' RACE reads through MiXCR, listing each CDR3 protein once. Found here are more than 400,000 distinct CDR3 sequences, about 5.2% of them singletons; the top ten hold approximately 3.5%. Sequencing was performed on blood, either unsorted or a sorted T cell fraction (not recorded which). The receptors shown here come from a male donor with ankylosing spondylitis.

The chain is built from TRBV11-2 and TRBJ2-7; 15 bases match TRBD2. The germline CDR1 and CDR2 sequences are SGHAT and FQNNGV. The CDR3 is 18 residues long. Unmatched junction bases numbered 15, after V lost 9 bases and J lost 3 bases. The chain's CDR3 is CASTYVGLAGGLRYEQYF. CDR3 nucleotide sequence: TGTGCCAGTACATATGTGGGACTAGCGGGAGGCTTACGCTACGAGCAGTACTTC.

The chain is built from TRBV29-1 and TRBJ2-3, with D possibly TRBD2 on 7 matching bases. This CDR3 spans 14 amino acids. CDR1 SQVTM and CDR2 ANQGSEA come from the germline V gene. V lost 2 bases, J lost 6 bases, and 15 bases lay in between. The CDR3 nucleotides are TGCAGCGTTGAAACGGGGGGCGGGTTGGATACGCAGTATTTT. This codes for CSVETGGGLDTQYF.

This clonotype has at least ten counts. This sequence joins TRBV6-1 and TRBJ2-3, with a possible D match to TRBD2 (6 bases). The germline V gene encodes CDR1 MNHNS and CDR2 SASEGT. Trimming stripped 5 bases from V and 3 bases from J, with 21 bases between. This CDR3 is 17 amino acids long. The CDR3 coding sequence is TGTGCCAGCAGTCAGGATATTTTGGGGGGTACTACAGATACGCAGTATTTT. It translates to CASSQDILGGTTDTQYF.

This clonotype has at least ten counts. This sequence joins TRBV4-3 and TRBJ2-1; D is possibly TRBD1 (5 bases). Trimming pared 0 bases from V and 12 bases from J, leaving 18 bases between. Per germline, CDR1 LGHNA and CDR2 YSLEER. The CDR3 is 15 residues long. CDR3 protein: CASSQEKGPYRMQFF. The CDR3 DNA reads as TGCGCCAGCAGCCAAGAAAAGGGGCCCTATAGGATGCAGTTCTTC.

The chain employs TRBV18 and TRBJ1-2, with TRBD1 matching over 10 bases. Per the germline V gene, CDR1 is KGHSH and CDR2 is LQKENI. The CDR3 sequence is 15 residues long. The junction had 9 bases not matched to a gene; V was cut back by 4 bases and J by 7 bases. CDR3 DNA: TGTGCCAGCTCACTTGACAGGGGGCGGACTGGTGGCTACACCTTC. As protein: CASSLDRGRTGGYTF.

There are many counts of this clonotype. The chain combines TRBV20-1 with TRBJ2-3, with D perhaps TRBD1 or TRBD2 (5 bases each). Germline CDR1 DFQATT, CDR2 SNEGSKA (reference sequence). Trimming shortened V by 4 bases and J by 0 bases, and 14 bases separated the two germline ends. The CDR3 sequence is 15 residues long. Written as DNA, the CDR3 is TGCAGTGCTAAGGACACGGGACGAAGCACAGATACGCAGTATTTT. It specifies CSAKDTGRSTDTQYF.

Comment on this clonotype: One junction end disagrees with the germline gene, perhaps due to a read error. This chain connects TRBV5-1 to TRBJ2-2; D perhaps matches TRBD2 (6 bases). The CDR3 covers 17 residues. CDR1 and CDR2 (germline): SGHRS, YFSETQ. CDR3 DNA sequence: TGCGCCAGCAGCTTGTTTTTGCGGGAAACGAAAACCGGGGAGCTGTTTTTT. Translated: CASSLFLRETKTGELFF.

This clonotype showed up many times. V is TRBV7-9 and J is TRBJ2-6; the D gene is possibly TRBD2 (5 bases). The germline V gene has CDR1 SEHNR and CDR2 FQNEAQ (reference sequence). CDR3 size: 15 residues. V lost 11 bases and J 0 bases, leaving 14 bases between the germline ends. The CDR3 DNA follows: TGTGCCTGCGTTCCCGGGATCTCTGGGGCCAACGTCCTGACTTTC. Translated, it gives CACVPGISGANVLTF.

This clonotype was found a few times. CDR3 amino acids: CASSLPLGDTGELFF. The CDR3 coding sequence is TGTGCCAGCAGTCTCCCCTTAGGGGACACCGGGGAGCTGTTTTTT. The chain combines TRBV28 with TRBJ2-2; tentative D call: TRBD1 (5 bases). Trimming stripped 5 bases from V and 3 bases from J, with 13 bases between. Germline V gene data show CDR1 as MDHEN and CDR2 as SYDVKM. The CDR3 consists of 15 residues.

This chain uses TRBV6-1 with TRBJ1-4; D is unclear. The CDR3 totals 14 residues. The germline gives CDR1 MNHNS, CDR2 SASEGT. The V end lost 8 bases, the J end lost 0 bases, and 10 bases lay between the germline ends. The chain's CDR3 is CASLPRTTNEKLFF. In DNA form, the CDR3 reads TGTGCCAGCCTCCCCCGGACAACTAATGAAAAACTGTTTTTT.

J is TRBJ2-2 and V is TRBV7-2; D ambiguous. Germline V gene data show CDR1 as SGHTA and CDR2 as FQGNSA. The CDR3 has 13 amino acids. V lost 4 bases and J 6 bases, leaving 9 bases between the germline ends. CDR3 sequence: CASSYSPPGELFF. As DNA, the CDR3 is TGTGCCAGCAGCTACAGCCCCCCCGGGGAGCTGTTTTTT.

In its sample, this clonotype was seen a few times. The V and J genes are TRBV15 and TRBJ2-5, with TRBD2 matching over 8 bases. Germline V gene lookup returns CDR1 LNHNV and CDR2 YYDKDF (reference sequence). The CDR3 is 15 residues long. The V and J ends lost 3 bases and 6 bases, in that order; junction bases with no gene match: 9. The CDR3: CATSSGREVPQTQYF. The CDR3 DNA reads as TGTGCCACCAGCAGTGGGCGGGAGGTCCCGCAGACCCAGTACTTC.

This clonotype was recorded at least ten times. CDR3 protein: CASSAPGLGLYEQYF. Written as DNA, the CDR3 is TGTGCCAGCAGTGCCCCGGGACTAGGCCTATACGAGCAGTACTTC. This chain connects TRBV6-2 or TRBV6-3 to TRBJ2-7; TRBD2 matches 8 bases. CDR3 size: 15 residues. Germline CDR1 is MNHEY and CDR2 is SVGEGT. J lost 4 bases, V lost 5 bases, and 10 bases had no gene match.

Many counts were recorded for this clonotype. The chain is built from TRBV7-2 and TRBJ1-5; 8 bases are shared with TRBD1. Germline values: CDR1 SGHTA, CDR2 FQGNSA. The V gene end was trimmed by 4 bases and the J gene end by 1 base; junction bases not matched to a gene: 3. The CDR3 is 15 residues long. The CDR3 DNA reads TGTGCCAGCAGCTCGAGGACAGGGAGCAATCAGCCCCAGCATTTT. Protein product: CASSSRTGSNQPQHF.

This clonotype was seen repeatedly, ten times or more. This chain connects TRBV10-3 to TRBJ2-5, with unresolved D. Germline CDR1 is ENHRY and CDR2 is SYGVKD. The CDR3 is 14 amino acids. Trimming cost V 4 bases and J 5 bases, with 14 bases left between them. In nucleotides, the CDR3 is TGTGCCATCAGTGGGTACGAGGTTCAGGAGACCCAGTACTTC. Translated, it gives CAISGYEVQETQYF.

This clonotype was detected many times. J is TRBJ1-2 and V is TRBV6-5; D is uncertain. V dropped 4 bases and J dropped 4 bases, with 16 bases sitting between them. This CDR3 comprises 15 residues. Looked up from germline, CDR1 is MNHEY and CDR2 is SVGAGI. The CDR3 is CASSSLPDGSYGYTF. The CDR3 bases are TGTGCCAGCAGTTCCCTCCCGGACGGATCCTATGGCTACACCTTC.

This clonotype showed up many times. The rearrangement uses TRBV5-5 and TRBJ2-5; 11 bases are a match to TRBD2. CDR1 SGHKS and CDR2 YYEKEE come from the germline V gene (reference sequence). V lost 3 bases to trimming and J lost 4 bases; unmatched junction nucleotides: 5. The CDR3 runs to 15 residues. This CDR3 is CASSSSGTSGETQYF. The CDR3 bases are TGTGCCAGCAGCTCCTCCGGGACTAGCGGAGAGACCCAGTACTTC.

The CDR3 region has the DNA TGTGCCAGCAGCACCTTGGACACCTTCCTAACTTACAATGAGCAGTTCTTC. Its protein product is CASSTLDTFLTYNEQFF. This chain connects TRBV9 to TRBJ2-1; maybe TRBD1 (5 bases). Trimming took 4 bases from V and 4 from J, leaving 21 bases between them. The CDR3 totals 17 residues. The germline gives CDR1 SGDLS, CDR2 YYNGEE.

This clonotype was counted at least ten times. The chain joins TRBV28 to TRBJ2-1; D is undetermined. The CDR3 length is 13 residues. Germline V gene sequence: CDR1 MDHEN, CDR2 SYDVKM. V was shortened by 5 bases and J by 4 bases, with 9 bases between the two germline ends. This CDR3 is CASSNRAYNEQFF. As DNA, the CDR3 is TGTGCCAGCAGTAACCGGGCATACAATGAGCAGTTCTTC.

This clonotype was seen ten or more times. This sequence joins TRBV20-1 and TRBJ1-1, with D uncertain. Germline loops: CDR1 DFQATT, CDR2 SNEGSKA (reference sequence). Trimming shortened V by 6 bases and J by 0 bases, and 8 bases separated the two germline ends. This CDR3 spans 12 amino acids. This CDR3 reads CSASGMNTEAFF. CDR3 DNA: TGCAGTGCGTCGGGGATGAACACTGAAGCTTTCTTT.

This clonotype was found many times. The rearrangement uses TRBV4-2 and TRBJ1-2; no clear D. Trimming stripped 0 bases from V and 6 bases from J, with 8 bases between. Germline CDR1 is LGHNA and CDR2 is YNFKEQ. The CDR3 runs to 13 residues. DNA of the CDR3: TGTGCCAGCAGCCAAGATTTACCGGATGGCTACACCTTC. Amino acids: CASSQDLPDGYTF.

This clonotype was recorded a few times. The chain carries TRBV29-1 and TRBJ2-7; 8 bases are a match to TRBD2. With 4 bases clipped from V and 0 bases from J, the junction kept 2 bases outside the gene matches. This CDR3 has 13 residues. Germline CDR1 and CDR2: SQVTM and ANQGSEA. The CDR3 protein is CSVAGTSSYEQYF. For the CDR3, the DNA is TGCAGCGTTGCCGGGACTAGCTCCTACGAGCAGTACTTC.

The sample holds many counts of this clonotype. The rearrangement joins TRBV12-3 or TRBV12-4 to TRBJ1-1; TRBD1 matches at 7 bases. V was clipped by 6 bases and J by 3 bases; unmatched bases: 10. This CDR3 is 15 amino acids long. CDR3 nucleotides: TGTGCCAGCAGGCTGAAGGGGGCGGGGTACACTGAAGCTTTCTTT. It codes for CASRLKGAGYTEAFF.

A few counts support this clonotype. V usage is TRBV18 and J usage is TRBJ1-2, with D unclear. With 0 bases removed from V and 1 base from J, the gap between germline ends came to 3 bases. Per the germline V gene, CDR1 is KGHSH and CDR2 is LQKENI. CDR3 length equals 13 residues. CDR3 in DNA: TGTGCCAGCTCACCACCTTTTAACTATGGCTACACCTTC. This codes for CASSPPFNYGYTF.

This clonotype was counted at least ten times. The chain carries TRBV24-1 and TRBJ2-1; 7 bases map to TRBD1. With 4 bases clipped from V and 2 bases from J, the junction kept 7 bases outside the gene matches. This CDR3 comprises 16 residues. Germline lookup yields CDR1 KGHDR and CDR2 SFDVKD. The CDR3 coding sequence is TGTGCCACCAGTGAACCGTCAGGGGGTCCCTACAATGAGCAGTTCTTC. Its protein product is CATSEPSGGPYNEQFF.

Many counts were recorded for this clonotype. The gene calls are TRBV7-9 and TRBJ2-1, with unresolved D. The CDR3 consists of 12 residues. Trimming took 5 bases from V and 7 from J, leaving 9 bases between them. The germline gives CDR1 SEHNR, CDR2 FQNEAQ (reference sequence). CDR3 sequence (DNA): TGTGCCAGCAGCCCAGGTCGGAATGAGCAGTTCTTC. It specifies CASSPGRNEQFF.

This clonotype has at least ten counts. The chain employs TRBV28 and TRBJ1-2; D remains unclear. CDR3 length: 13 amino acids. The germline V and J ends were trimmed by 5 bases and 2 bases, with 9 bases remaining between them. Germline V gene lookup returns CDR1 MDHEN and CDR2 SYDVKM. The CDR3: CASSTYPNYGYTF. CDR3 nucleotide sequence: TGTGCCAGCAGTACATACCCAAACTATGGCTACACCTTC.